The text below deals with one T cell receptor beta chain. The data stem from a study of blood T cell repertoires in COVID-19. J was trimmed by 8 bases and V by 6 bases; bases with no gene match: 17. The CDR3 length is 17 residues. Germline assignment: CDR1 MDHEN and CDR2 SYDVKM. In the original workflow: Amplification of reference gene primers provided the estimated nucleated cell counts. Sequencing was performed with immunoSEQ multiplex PCR; in TCRdb, only in-frame clones are kept and a portion is missing. That table gives V, J and clone size, and the DNA gave D and trimming. The sample carries roughly 25,000 clones, over 80% recorded once.

V gene TRBV28 combines with J gene TRBJ1-2, with 11 bases matching TRBD1. This TCR was sampled from a human donor in a cohort sampled during active COVID-19. The specimen sequenced was peripheral blood. The CDR3 DNA reads as TGTGCCAGCAGCCGCCCGGGACAGGGGGATCTATTACGCGGCTACACCTTC. Its translation: CASSRPGQGDLLRGYTF.